The 5 T cell receptor beta chains listed next were all sequenced from one sample in a study of identifying expanded T cells in peripheral blood. Sequencing used immunoSEQ multiplex PCR; TCRdb keeps in-frame clones, though not all of them. In the table there are about 84,000 clones, more than 75% of which are singletons. Sequencing input: blood. The receptors shown here come from a person aged 18 to 70 in good health.

The chain uses TRBV6-4 and TRBJ1-6, with TRBD1 as a possible D gene (6 bases). The germline CDR1 and CDR2 sequences are MRHNA and SNTAGT. The length of the CDR3 is 13 residues. V was trimmed by 4 bases and J by 11 bases, leaving 12 bases between them. CDR3: CASSVGGAAPLHF. CDR3 DNA sequence: TGTGCCAGCAGTGTTGGGGGCGCCGCACCCCTCCACTTT.

This chain's CDR3 is CASSFQRGDTQYF. CDR3 nucleotides: TGTGCCAGCAGCTTTCAACGCGGAGATACGCAGTATTTT. The chain carries TRBV5-5 and TRBJ2-3; D not resolved. Germline loops: CDR1 SGHKS, CDR2 YYEKEE (reference sequence). V shed 2 bases and J shed 5 bases, with 9 bases lying between them. This CDR3 region has 13 residues.

The rearrangement links TRBV6-1 to TRBJ2-7; weak D call: TRBD2 (5 bases). CDR3 length equals 12 residues. Germline loops: CDR1 MNHNS, CDR2 SASEGT. V lost 2 bases and J 6 bases, leaving 8 bases between the germline ends. The CDR3: CASSEWRTEQYF. The CDR3 DNA follows: TGTGCCAGCAGTGAATGGAGGACCGAGCAGTACTTC.

This clone showed up just once. The rearrangement links TRBV20-1 to TRBJ2-7, with 7 bases identical to TRBD1. CDR3 length: 11 residues. Per the germline V gene, CDR1 is DFQATT and CDR2 is SNEGSKA (reference sequence). The V segment lost 6 bases and the J segment 4 bases; nucleotides outside the gene matches: 3. This CDR3 is CSAGQFYEQYF. The CDR3 coding sequence is TGCAGTGCGGGACAGTTTTACGAGCAGTACTTC.

V usage is TRBV6-5 and J usage is TRBJ2-2; 8 positions match TRBD1. Germline values: CDR1 MNHEY, CDR2 SVGAGI. With V trimmed by 5 bases and J by 5 bases, 7 bases remained unmatched. This CDR3 is built from 15 residues. The CDR3, as DNA: TGTGCCAGCAGTCGCGGGACAGGAGGGACCGGGGAGCTGTTTTTT. As protein: CASSRGTGGTGELFF.